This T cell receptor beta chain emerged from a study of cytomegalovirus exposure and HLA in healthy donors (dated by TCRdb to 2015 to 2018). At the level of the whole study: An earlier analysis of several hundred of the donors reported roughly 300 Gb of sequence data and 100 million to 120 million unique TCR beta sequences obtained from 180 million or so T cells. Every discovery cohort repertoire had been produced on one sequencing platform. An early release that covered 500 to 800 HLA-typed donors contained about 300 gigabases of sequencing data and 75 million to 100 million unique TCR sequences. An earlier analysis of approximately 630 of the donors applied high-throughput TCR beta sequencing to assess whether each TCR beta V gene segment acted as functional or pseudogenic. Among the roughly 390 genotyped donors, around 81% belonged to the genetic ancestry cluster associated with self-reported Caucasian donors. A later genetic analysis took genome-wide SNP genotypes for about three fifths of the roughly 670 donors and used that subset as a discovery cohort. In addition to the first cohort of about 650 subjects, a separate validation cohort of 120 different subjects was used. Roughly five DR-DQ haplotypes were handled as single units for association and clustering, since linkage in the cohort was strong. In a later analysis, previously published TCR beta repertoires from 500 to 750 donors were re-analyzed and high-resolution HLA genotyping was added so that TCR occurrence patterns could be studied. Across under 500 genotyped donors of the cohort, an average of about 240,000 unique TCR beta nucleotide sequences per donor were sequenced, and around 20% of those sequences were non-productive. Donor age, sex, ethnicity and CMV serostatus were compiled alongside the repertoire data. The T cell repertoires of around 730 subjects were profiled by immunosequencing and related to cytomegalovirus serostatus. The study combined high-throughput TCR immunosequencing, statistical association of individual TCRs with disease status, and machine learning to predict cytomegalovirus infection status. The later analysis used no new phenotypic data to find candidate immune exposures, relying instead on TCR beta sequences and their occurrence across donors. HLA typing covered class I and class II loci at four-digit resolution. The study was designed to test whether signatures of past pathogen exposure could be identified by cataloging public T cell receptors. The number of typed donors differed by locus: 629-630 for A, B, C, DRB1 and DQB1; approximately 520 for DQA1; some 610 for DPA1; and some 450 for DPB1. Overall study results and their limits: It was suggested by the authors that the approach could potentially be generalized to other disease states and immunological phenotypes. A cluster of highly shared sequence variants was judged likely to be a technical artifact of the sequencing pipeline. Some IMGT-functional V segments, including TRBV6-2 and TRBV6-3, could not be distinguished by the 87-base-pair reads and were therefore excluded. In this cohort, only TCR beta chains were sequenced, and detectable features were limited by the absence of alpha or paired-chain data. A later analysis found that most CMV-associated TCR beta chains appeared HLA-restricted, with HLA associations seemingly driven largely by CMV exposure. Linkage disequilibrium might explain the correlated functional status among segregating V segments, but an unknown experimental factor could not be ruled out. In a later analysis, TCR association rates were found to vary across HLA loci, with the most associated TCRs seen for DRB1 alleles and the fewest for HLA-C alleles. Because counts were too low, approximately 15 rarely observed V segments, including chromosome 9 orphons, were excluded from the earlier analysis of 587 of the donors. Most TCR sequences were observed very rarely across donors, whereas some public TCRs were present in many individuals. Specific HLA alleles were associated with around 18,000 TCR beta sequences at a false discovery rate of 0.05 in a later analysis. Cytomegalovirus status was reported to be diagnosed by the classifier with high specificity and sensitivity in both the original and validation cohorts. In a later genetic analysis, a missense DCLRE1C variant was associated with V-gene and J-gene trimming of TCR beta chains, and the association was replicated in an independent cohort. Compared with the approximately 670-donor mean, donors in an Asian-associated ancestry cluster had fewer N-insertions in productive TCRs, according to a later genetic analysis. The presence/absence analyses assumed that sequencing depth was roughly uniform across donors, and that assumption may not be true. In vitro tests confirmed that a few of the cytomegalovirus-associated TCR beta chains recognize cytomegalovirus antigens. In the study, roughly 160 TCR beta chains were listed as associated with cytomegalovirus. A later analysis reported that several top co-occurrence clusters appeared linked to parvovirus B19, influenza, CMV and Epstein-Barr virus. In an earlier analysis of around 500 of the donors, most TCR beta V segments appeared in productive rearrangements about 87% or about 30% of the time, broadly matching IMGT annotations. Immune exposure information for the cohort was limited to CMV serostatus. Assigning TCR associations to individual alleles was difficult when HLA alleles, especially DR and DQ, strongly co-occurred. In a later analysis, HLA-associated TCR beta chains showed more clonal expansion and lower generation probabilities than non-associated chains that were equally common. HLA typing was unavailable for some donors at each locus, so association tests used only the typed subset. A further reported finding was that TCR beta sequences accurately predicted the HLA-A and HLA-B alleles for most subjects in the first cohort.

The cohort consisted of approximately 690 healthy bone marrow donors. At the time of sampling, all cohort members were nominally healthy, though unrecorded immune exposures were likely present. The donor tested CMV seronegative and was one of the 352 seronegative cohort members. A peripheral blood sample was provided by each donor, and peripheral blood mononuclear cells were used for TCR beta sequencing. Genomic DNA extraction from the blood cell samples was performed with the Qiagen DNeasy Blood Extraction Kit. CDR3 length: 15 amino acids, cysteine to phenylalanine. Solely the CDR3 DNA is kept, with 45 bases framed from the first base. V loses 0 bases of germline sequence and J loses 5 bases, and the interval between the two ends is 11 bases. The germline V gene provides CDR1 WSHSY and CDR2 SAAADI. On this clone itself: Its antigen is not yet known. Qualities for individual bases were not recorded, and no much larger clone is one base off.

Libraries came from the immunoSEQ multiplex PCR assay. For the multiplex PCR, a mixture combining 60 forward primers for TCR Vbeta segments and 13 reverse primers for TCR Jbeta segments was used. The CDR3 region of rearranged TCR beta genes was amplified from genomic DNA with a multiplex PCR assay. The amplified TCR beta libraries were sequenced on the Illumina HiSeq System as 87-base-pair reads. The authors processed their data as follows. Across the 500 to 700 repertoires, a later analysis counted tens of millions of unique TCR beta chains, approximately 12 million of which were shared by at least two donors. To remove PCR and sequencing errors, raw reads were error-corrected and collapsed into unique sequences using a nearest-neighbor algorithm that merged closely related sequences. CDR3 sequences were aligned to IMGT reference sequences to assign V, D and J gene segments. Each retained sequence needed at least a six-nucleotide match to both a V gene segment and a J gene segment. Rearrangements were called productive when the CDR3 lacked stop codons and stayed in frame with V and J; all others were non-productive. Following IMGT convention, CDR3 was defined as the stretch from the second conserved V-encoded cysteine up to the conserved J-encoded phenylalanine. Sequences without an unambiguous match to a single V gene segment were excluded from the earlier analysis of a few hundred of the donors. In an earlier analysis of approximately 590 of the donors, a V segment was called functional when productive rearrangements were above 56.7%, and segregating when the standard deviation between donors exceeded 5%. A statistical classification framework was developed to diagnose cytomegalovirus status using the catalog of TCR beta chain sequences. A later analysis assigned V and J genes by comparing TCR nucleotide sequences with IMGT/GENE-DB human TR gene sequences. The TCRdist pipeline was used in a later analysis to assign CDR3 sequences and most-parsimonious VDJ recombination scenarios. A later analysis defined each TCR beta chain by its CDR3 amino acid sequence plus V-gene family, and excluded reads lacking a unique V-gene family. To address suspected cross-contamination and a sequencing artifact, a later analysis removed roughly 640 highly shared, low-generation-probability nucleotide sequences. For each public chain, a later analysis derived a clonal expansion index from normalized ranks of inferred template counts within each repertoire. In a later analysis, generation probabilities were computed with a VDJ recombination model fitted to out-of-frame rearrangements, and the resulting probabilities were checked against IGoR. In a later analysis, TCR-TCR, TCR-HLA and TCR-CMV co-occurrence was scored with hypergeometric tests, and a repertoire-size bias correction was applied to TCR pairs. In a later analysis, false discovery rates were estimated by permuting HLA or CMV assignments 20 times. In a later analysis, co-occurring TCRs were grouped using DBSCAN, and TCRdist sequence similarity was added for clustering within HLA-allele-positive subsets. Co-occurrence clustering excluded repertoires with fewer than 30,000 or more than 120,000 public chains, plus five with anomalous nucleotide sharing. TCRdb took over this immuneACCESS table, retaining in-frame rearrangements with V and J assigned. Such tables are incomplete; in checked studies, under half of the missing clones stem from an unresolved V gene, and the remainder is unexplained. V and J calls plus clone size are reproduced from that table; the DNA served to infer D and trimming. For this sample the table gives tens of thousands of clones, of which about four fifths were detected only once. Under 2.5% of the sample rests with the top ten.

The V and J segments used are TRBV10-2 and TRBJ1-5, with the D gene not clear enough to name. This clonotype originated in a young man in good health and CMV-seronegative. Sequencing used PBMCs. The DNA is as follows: TGCGCCAGCAGTGAGTCTGGAGGTCCTCATCAGCCCCAGCATTTT. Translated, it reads CASSESGGPHQPQHF.